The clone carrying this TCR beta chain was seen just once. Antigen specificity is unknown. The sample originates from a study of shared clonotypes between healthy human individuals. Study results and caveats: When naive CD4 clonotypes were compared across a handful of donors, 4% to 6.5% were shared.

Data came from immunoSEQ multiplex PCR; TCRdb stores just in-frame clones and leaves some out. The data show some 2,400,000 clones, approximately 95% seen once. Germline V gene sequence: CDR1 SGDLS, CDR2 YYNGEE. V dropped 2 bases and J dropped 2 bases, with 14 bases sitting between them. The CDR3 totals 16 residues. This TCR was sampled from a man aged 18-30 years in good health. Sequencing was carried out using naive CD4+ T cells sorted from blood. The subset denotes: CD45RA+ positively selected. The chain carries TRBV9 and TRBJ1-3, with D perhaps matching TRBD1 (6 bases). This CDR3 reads CASSVRAGATGNTIYF. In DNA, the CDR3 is TGTGCCAGCAGCGTCCGAGCGGGGGCCACTGGAAACACCATATATTTT.